Each of the 9 T cell receptor beta chains below was sequenced from the same sample in a study of T-cell reconstitution after alpha-beta-depleted transplantation in children. A TCRbeta library incorporating unique molecular identifiers was prepared. A single record per CDR3 protein comes from TCRdb applying MiXCR to the PCR reads. The sample yields 500,000 to 600,000 distinct CDR3 sequences, 25% to 30% seen once. The sequencing used PBMCs, collected before TCRalphabeta/CD19-depleted stem cell transplant. These receptor sequences come from a boy under two years old with Wiskott-Aldrich syndrome, due to receive a stem cell transplant.

This clonotype was observed a few times. The J gene is TRBJ2-1, the V gene TRBV5-1; D is unresolved. Looked up from germline, CDR1 is SGHRS and CDR2 is YFSETQ. Trimming removed 9 bases at V and 7 bases at J, with 17 bases between. CDR3 length equals 13 residues. The CDR3 nucleotides read TGCGCCAACATTGAGACCTCCGGGAATGAGCAGTTCTTC. It translates to CANIETSGNEQFF.

The chain employs TRBV28 and TRBJ2-7; a weak D match, TRBD1 (5 bases). The germline CDR1 and CDR2 sequences are MDHEN and SYDVKM. V dropped 3 bases and J dropped 3 bases, with 9 bases sitting between them. The CDR3 runs 13 residues. For the CDR3, the DNA is TGTGCCAGCAGTTTCACAGGTATCTACGAGCAGTACTTC. Translating it yields CASSFTGIYEQYF.

There are a few counts of this clonotype. V usage is TRBV20-1 and J usage is TRBJ2-1; 10 bases are a match to TRBD1. V was pared by 7 bases and J by 6 bases, with 9 bases of the junction left unmatched. CDR3 length: 14 residues. Per the germline V gene, CDR1 is DFQATT and CDR2 is SNEGSKA (reference sequence). The CDR3 loop reads CSGMGQGSSNEQFF. CDR3 coding DNA: TGCAGTGGGATGGGACAGGGGTCTAGCAATGAGCAGTTCTTC.

The V and J genes are TRBV20-1 and TRBJ2-5; perhaps D is TRBD1 or TRBD2 (6 bases each). Germline assignment: CDR1 DFQATT and CDR2 SNEGSKA (reference sequence). V lost 5 bases to trimming and J lost 4 bases, with 11 bases between them. The CDR3 is 12 amino acids. DNA for the CDR3: TGCAGTGCTCGGACAGCGGGAGAGACCCAGTACTTC. It encodes CSARTAGETQYF.

The rearrangement links TRBV18 to TRBJ2-1, with D perhaps matching TRBD1 or TRBD2 (5 bases each). Germline CDR1 is KGHSH and CDR2 is LQKENI. The CDR3 consists of 13 residues. V lost 8 bases and J lost 8, with 16 bases in between. The CDR3 reads CASVRDLRDEQFF. As DNA, the CDR3 is TGTGCCAGCGTCCGGGACCTACGGGATGAGCAGTTCTTC.

The chain couples TRBV6-5 to TRBJ1-1, with TRBD1 as a possible D gene (6 bases). The CDR3 totals 14 residues. The germline gives CDR1 MNHEY, CDR2 SVGAGI. V dropped 1 base and J dropped 5 bases, with 11 bases sitting between them. The CDR3 reads CASSYLQGRTEAFF. CDR3 bases: TGTGCCAGCAGTTACTTGCAGGGGCGGACTGAAGCTTTCTTT.

The chain links TRBV5-1 to TRBJ2-1; TRBD1 or TRBD2 may be the D gene (5 bases each). The CDR3 length is 16 residues. Germline V lookup: CDR1 SGHRS, CDR2 YFSETQ. The V gene lost 0 bases and the J gene lost 5 bases, with 15 bases spanning the gap. The CDR3 DNA sequence: TGCGCCAGCAGCTTGGTGCCGGGACGAACCAACAATGAGCAGTTCTTC. Protein product: CASSLVPGRTNNEQFF.

This clonotype was detected only a few times. The chain recombines TRBV19 with TRBJ2-5, with D unresolved. CDR3 length: 14 amino acids. CDR1 and CDR2 (germline): LNHDA, SQIVND (reference sequence). Trimming pared 5 bases from V and 2 bases from J, leaving 12 bases between. The CDR3 loop reads CASSLMASQETQYF. The CDR3 DNA is TGTGCCAGTAGTTTGATGGCTTCACAAGAGACCCAGTACTTC.

This clonotype was detected ten times or more. The chain combines TRBV28 with TRBJ1-5; TRBD1 might be the D (5 bases). CDR1 MDHEN and CDR2 SYDVKM come from the germline V gene. The CDR3 has 15 residues. The V end was cut by 7 bases, the J end by 6 bases, with 19 bases between. CDR3 DNA sequence: TGTGCCAGCACCGGCACCTGGGACGGAGGTCAGCCCCAGCATTTT. Translating it yields CASTGTWDGGQPQHF.